A selection of T cell receptor beta chains follows, all from one sample in a study of blood T cell repertoires in COVID-19. Libraries were prepared by immunoSEQ multiplex PCR; TCRdb keeps only in-frame clonotypes and omits some of them. The sample lists about 190,000 clones; approximately 90% were seen once. The sample taken for sequencing was peripheral blood. The source of these receptors is a woman aged 70-85 years with COVID-19, enrolled during active disease. Each CDR3 is given without its conserved first and last residue. The order of the fields is CDR3 protein, J gene, V gene, CDR3 length.

SASRGTGGNTIY TRBJ1-3 TRBV20-1 12
AIRPPSGKNTGELF TRBJ2-2 TRBV10-3 14
ASTGGFNSPLH TRBJ1-6 TRBV3-1/TRBV3-2 11
ASSPGRVNTEAF TRBJ1-1 TRBV18 12
ASSRNTYEQY TRBJ2-7 TRBV6-2/TRBV6-3 10
ASSTRRTGEDTQY TRBJ2-3 TRBV7-9 13
ASSQTGQGRATNEKLF TRBJ1-4 TRBV4-2 16
ASSLSSGTYEQY TRBJ2-7 TRBV5-1 12
ASSLARGTEYGYT TRBJ1-2 TRBV7-9 13
ASSRTGGDGYT TRBJ1-2 TRBV28 11
ASSLWQGPEAF TRBJ1-1 TRBV28 11
ASGGQGAASYEQY TRBJ2-7 TRBV27 13
ASSPHPPTGHRSYEQY TRBJ2-7 TRBV27 16
ATSGISYEQY TRBJ2-7 TRBV24-1 10
ASSVADSNQPQH TRBJ1-5 TRBV2 12
AISGANYGYT TRBJ1-2 TRBV3-1/TRBV3-2 10
ASSQVGTLYPEKLF TRBJ1-4 TRBV4-2 14
ASSERGQADGYT TRBJ1-2 TRBV6-1 12
ASSLVGQGSYNEQF TRBJ2-1 TRBV11-2 14
ASSDVAGVYNEQF TRBJ2-1 TRBV2 13
ASSSSGRETQY TRBJ2-5 TRBV6-5 11
AWLGQSGGELF TRBJ2-2 TRBV30 11
ASSEQTGGKAF TRBJ1-1 TRBV2 11
ASSSRGFNEQF TRBJ2-1 TRBV18 11
ASSPEGVGYT TRBJ1-2 TRBV28 10
ASSVGGKSNEKLF TRBJ1-4 TRBV19 13
ASSVTGRYTDTQY TRBJ2-3 TRBV19 13
ASSGQLDNEQF TRBJ2-1 TRBV18 11
ASSRESYEQY TRBJ2-7 TRBV28 10
ASSSMVGSGTSGIGTQY TRBJ2-3 TRBV7-3 17
ASSSGQGTQYEQY TRBJ2-7 TRBV5-4 13
ASSRGLAGAAGELF TRBJ2-2 TRBV3-1/TRBV3-2 14
ASSQTGQGDGTEAF TRBJ1-1 TRBV7-3 14
ASSLRGSYSPLH TRBJ1-6 TRBV28 12
ASSFAGDNSPLH TRBJ1-6 TRBV27 12
ASSYDGQGYYEQY TRBJ2-7 TRBV6-6 13
ASSPDSSGGRTDTQY TRBJ2-3 TRBV21-1 15
ASSLVGSEPDTQY TRBJ2-3 TRBV5-6 13
ASSYTAYNEQF TRBJ2-1 TRBV6-2/TRBV6-3 11